What follows are 16 T cell receptor beta chains derived from one specimen sequenced in a study of T cells in Graves' hyperthyroidism and ophthalmopathy. Researchers took RNA transcripts and amplified the TCR beta CDR3 regions from them. With the HTBI primer set, the TCR CDR3 went through a first round of RT-PCR. MiXCR, run by TCRdb on the multiplex PCR reads, gives a single entry per CDR3 protein. The sample gives 250,000 to 300,000 distinct CDR3 sequences, roughly 14% of which show up once; roughly 13% is in the top ten. Material: blood. These receptors came from a woman aged 40 to 49 with Graves' hyperthyroidism that later progressed to Graves' ophthalmopathy.

The J gene is TRBJ1-2, the V gene TRBV28; D not resolved. The CDR3 sequence is 14 residues long. The V end lost 6 bases, the J end lost 7 bases, and 18 bases lay between the germline ends. The germline gives CDR1 MDHEN, CDR2 SYDVKM. CDR3 protein: CASSLPGRAGGYTF. The CDR3 bases are TGTGCCAGCAGCCTCCCGGGGAGGGCGGGTGGCTACACCTTC.

V and J are TRBV20-1 and TRBJ2-5; 8 nucleotides line up with TRBD2. The CDR3 spans 16 residues. Unmatched junction bases numbered 7, after V lost 0 bases and J lost 1 base. Per germline, CDR1 DFQATT and CDR2 SNEGSKA (reference sequence). CDR3 in DNA: TGCAGTGCTAGAGATCTCCCAGCGGGGGTCCAAGAGACCCAGTACTTC. This encodes CSARDLPAGVQETQYF.

This clonotype was observed many times. The rearrangement links TRBV6-1 to TRBJ2-5; tentative D call: TRBD2 (7 bases). Germline values: CDR1 MNHNS, CDR2 SASEGT. The CDR3 extends over 15 amino acids. Trimming removed 2 bases at V and 4 bases at J, with 14 bases between. CDR3 residues: CASSERGAWGETQYF. As DNA, the CDR3 is TGTGCCAGCAGTGAACGGGGGGCGTGGGGAGAGACCCAGTACTTC.

This clonotype occurred many times. The CDR3, as DNA: TGTGCCAGCAGTTCCCCGTCGGGTCAGCCCCAGCATTTT. Translated: CASSSPSGQPQHF. The rearrangement joins TRBV28 to TRBJ1-5, with D hard to call. The CDR3 runs 13 residues. Germline values: CDR1 MDHEN, CDR2 SYDVKM. Trimming pared 4 bases from V and 6 bases from J, leaving 10 bases between.

The chain is built from TRBV15 and TRBJ1-6; D is uncertain. With 0 bases removed from V and 7 bases from J, the gap between germline ends came to 7 bases. Germline CDR1 and CDR2: LNHNV and YYDKDF (reference sequence). The CDR3 is made up of 14 amino acids. CDR3 bases: TGTGCCACCAGCAGAGATCGGGGAAATTCACCCCTCCACTTT. Translating it yields CATSRDRGNSPLHF.

This clonotype was seen more than once but under ten times. The chain joins TRBV5-5 to TRBJ1-5, with 9 bases identical to TRBD1. CDR1 SGHKS and CDR2 YYEKEE come from the germline V gene (reference sequence). The junction had 5 bases not matched to a gene; V was cut back by 4 bases and J by 6 bases. This CDR3 has 14 amino acids. In DNA form, the CDR3 reads TGTGCCAGCAGCCAAACAGGGGGCTTTCAGCCCCAGCATTTT. Its protein product is CASSQTGGFQPQHF.

The rearrangement uses TRBV5-1 and TRBJ2-4; TRBD2 aligns across 7 bases. V shed 4 bases and J 8 bases; nucleotides not matched to a gene: 12. This CDR3 has 15 amino acids. CDR1 SGHRS and CDR2 YFSETQ come from the germline V gene. DNA of the CDR3: TGCGCCAGCAGCCCGGGGGGACTCTCGTTTGACATTCAGTACTTC. It encodes CASSPGGLSFDIQYF.

As for this clonotype: A read error may account for a junction end that differs from germline. The gene calls are TRBV5-1 and TRBJ2-5; tentative D call: TRBD2 (6 bases). From germline, CDR1 is SGHRS and CDR2 YFSETQ. CDR3 length equals 17 residues. DNA for the CDR3: TGTGCCAGCAGCTTAGTTTCGTGGGAGGATTACCAAGAGGCCCAGTACTTC. The encoded protein is CASSLVSWEDYQEAQYF.

This clonotype appeared many times. The rearrangement uses TRBV27 and TRBJ1-4; TRBD1 aligns across 7 bases. CDR3 size: 18 residues. Germline V gives CDR1 MNHEY, CDR2 SMNVEV (reference sequence). V trimming: 3 bases; J trimming: 2 bases; junction bases outside the gene matches: 12. CDR3 DNA sequence: TGTGCCAGCAGTTTCGGCTTTGGAGGGGGCGCGACTAATGAAAAACTGTTTTTT. This gives the protein CASSFGFGGGATNEKLFF.

This clonotype was counted ten times or more. This chain joins TRBV27 and TRBJ2-1; a weak D match, TRBD2 (6 bases). Germline V gives CDR1 MNHEY, CDR2 SMNVEV (reference sequence). Trimming removed 5 bases from V and 5 bases from J, with 16 bases in between. CDR3 length equals 15 residues. CDR3 sequence reads: CASSARWGVHNEQFF. The CDR3 region has the DNA TGTGCCAGCAGTGCCCGATGGGGGGTTCACAATGAGCAGTTCTTC.

This clonotype was counted many times. The V and J genes are TRBV27 and TRBJ2-1; D is uncertain. Trimming pared 4 bases from V and 10 bases from J, leaving 14 bases between. Germline V gene data show CDR1 as MNHEY and CDR2 as SMNVEV (reference sequence). The length of the CDR3 is 13 residues. The CDR3 loop is CASSSFLGSEQFF. The DNA for the CDR3 is TGTGCCAGCAGTTCCTTCCTAGGATCCGAGCAGTTCTTC.

This clonotype was recorded many times. CDR3 DNA: TGTGCCAGCAGTGGATGGGGGACAGGGGCATACGAGCAGTACTTC. It is translated as CASSGWGTGAYEQYF. The chain links TRBV25-1 to TRBJ2-7; TRBD1 matches at 10 bases. Germline CDR1 MGHDK, CDR2 SYGVNS. This CDR3 has 15 amino acids. Unmatched junction bases numbered 7, after V lost 4 bases and J lost 4 bases.

This clonotype was seen ten or more times. The chain joins TRBV20-1 to TRBJ2-1, with 14 bases lining up with TRBD2. The CDR3 contains 14 residues. CDR1 DFQATT and CDR2 SNEGSKA come from the germline V gene (reference sequence). After removal of 6 bases from V and 8 bases from J, the junction contained 6 bases not matched to a gene. The CDR3 nucleotides read TGCAGTGCCACTGGGACTAGCGGGAGCGATGAGCAGTTCTTC. Encoded protein: CSATGTSGSDEQFF.

This clonotype was recorded many times. The chain is built from TRBV9 and TRBJ2-3; 10 bases fit TRBD1. The germline V gene encodes CDR1 SGDLS and CDR2 YYNGEE. The CDR3 totals 17 residues. Trimming removed 3 bases from V and 2 bases from J; junction bases left unmatched: 9. As DNA, the CDR3 is TGTGCCAGCAGCGGCTTTGGACAGGGGGGACTCACAGATACGCAGTATTTT. Its protein product is CASSGFGQGGLTDTQYF.

This clonotype appeared many times. V is TRBV6-2 or TRBV6-3 and J is TRBJ2-1, with 7 bases identical to TRBD2. This CDR3 region has 17 residues. Germline V gene data show CDR1 as MNHEY and CDR2 as SVGEGT. Germline trimming cut 7 bases from V and 0 bases from J; bases unmatched to any gene: 12. In DNA form, the CDR3 reads TGTGCCAGCACCCGGGACTACCTAAGAAGCTCCTACAATGAGCAGTTCTTC. Amino acid sequence: CASTRDYLRSSYNEQFF.

The V gene is TRBV11-2, the J gene TRBJ1-5; 7 positions match TRBD1. This CDR3 has 17 amino acids. With V trimmed by 3 bases and J by 0 bases, 8 bases remained unmatched. Looked up from germline, CDR1 is SGHAT and CDR2 is FQNNGV. CDR3 DNA: TGTGCCAGCAGCTTCGGACAGGCAGGGACTAGCAATCAGCCCCAGCATTTT. Amino acids: CASSFGQAGTSNQPQHF.